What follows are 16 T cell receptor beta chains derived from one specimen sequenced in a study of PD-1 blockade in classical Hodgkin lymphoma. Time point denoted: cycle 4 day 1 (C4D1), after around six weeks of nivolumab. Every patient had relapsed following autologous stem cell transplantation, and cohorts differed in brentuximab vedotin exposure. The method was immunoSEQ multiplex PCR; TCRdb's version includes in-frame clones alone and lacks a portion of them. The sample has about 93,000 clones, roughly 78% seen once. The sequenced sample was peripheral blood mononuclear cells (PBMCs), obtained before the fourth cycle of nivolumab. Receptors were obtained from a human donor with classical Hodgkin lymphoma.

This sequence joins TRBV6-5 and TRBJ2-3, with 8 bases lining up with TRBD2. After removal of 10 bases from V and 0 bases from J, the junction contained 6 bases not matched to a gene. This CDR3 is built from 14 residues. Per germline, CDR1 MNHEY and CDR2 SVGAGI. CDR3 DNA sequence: TGTGCCACCTTCGGGACTAGAAGCACAGATACGCAGTATTTT. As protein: CATFGTRSTDTQYF.

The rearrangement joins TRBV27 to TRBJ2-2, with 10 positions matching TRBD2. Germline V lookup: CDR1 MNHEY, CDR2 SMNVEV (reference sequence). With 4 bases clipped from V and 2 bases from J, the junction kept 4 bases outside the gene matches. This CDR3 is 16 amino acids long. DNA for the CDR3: TGTGCCAGCAGTTCAGGACTAGCGGCAAACACCGGGGAGCTGTTTTTT. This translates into CASSSGLAANTGELFF.

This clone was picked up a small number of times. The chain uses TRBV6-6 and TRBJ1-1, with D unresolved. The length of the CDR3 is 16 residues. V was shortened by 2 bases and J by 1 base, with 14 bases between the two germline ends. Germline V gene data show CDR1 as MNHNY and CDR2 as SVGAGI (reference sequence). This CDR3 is CASSYPVESTNTEAFF. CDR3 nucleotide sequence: TGTGCCAGCAGTTACCCTGTCGAGTCCACGAACACTGAAGCTTTCTTT.

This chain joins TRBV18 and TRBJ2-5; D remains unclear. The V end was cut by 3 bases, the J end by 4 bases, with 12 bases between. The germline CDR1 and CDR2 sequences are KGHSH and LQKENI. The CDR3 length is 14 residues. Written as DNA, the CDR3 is TGTGCCAGCTCACCCCTTTTCACGGGAGAGACCCAGTACTTC. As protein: CASSPLFTGETQYF.

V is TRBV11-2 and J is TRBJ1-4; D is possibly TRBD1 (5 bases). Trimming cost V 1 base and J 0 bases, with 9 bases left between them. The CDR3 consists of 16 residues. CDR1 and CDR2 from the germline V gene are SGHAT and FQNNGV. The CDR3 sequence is CASSLGWGATNEKLFF. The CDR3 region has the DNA TGTGCCAGCAGCTTAGGTTGGGGGGCAACTAATGAAAAACTGTTTTTT.

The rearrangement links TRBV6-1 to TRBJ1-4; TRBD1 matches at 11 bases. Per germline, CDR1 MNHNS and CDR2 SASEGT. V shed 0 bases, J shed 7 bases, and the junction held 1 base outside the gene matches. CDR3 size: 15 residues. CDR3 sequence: CASSEAGQGGEKLFF. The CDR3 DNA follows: TGTGCCAGCAGTGAAGCGGGACAGGGGGGTGAAAAACTGTTTTTT.

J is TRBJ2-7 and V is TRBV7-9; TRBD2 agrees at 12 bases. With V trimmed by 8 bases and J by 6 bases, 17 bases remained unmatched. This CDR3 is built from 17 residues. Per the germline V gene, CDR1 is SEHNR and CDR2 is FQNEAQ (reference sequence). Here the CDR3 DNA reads TGTGCCAGCCAACAGTCTAGCGGGAGGGCCCCCCTTACCGAGCAGTACTTC. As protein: CASQQSSGRAPLTEQYF.

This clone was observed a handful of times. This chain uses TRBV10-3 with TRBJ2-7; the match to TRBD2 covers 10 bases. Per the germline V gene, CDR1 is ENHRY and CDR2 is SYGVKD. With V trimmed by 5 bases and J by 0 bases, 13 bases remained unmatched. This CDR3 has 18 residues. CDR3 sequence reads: CAISMPGTSDQSSYEQYF. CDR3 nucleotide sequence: TGTGCCATCAGTATGCCCGGGACTAGCGACCAAAGCTCCTACGAGCAGTACTTC.

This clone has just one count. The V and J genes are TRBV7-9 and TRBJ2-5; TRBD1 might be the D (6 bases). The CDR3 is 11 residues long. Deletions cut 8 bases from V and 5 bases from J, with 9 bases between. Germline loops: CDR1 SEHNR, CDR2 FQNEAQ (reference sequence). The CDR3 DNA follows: TGTGCCAGCGGGGGCAGGGAGACCCAGTACTTC. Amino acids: CASGGRETQYF. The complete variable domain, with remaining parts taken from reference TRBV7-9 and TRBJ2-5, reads DTGVSQNPRHKITKRGQNVTFRCDPISEHNRLYWYRQTLGQGPEFLTYFQNEAQLEKSRLLSDRFSAERPKGSFSTLEIQRTEQGDSAMYLCASGGRETQYFGPGTRLLVL.

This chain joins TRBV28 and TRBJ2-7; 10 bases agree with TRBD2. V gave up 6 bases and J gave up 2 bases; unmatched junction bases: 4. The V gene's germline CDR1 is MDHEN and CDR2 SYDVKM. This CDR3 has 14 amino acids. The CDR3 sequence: CASRRAGGPYEQYF. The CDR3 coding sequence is TGTGCCAGCAGAAGAGCGGGAGGGCCCTACGAGCAGTACTTC.

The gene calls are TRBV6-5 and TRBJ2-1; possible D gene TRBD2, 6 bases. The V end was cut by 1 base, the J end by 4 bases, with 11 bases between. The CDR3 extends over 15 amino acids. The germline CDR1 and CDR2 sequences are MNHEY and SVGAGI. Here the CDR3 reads CASSYLRDTYNEQFF. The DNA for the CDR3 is TGTGCCAGCAGTTACTTGCGGGATACATACAATGAGCAGTTCTTC.

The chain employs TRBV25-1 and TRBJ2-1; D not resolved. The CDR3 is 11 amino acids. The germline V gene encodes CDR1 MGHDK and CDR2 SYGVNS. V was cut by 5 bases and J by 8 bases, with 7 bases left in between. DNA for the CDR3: TGTGCCAGCAGTATCCATCATGAGCAGTTCTTC. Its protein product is CASSIHHEQFF.

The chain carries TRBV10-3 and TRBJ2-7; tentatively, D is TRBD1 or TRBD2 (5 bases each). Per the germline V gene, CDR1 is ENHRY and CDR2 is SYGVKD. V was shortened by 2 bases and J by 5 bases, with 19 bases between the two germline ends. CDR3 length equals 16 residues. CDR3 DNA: TGTGCCATCAGTGAGCCAGGAACGGGGACCAACGACGAGCAGTACTTC. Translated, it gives CAISEPGTGTNDEQYF.

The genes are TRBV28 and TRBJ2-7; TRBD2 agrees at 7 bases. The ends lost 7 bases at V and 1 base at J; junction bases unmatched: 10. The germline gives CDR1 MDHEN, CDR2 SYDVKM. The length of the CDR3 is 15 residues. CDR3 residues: CASTPRGLGSYEQYF. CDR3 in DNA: TGTGCCAGCACTCCCCGTGGACTAGGGTCCTACGAGCAGTACTTC.

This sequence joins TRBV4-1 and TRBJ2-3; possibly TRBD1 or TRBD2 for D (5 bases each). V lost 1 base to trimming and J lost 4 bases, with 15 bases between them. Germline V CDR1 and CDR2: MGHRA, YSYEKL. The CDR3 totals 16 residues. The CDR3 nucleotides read TGCGCCAGCAGCCAAGTGGGGAGCAGGGTTGCAGATACGCAGTATTTT. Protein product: CASSQVGSRVADTQYF.

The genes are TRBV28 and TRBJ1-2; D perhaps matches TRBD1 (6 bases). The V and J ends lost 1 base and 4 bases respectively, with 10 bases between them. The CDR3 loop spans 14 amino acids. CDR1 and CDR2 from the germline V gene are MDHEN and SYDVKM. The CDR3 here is CASSLLQGGYGYTF. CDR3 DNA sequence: TGTGCCAGCAGTTTATTACAGGGTGGCTATGGCTACACCTTC.